One sample yielded the 3 T cell receptor beta chains listed below, sequenced in a study of blood T cells in healthy people across ages. Together with a sample-barcoded 5' primer, a J-beta primer mix was included in a second PCR lasting about 6 to 12 cycles. Using its own MiXCR run on the 5' RACE reads, TCRdb lists one record per CDR3 protein. The table includes 270,000 or so distinct CDR3 sequences, roughly 26% detected once. Sequencing was performed on blood. The source of these receptors is a woman between 70 and 85 years old in good health.

The V and J genes are TRBV2 and TRBJ2-5; D is unclear. Germline CDR1 is SNHLY and CDR2 is FYNNEI. Trimming pared 0 bases from V and 7 bases from J, leaving 9 bases between. CDR3 length: 13 amino acids. CDR3 loop: CASSEAGWMTQYF. The CDR3 DNA sequence: TGTGCCAGCAGTGAAGCGGGGTGGATGACCCAGTACTTC.

The chain joins TRBV20-1 to TRBJ1-2; D gene ambiguous. CDR3 length: 13 residues. The V gene lost 3 bases and the J gene lost 5 bases, with 13 bases spanning the gap. Germline V gene sequence: CDR1 DFQATT, CDR2 SNEGSKA (reference sequence). CDR3 protein: CSARDQREYGYTF. CDR3 bases: TGCAGTGCTAGGGACCAGCGAGAGTATGGCTACACCTTC.

This clonotype was detected only a few times. The rearrangement joins TRBV20-1 to TRBJ2-7, with D maybe TRBD1 (6 bases). Trimming shortened V by 4 bases and J by 1 base, and 14 bases separated the two germline ends. The CDR3 totals 14 residues. Germline-derived CDR1 and CDR2 are DFQATT and SNEGSKA (reference sequence). The DNA of the CDR3 is TGCAGTGCTATAACAGGGAAAGGATCCTACGAGCAGTACTTC. This codes for CSAITGKGSYEQYF.